This T cell receptor (beta chain) was identified during a study of beta chain features in type 1 diabetes. Study outcomes and limitations: In all four CD4+ subsets, TCRB CDR3 length was significantly, moderately reduced in type 1 diabetes. Because the template was cDNA, high-expressing cells might be over-represented. The analysis here could not establish whether HLA type shapes TCRB rearrangement.

The CDR3 is 14 residues long. The V end was cut by 3 bases, the J end by 5 bases, with 13 bases between. In germline, CDR1 is MDHEN, CDR2 SYDVKM. Averaging approximately 0.11 L, one heparinised blood draw was given by each donor. Central memory, naive, regulatory and stem cell-like memory CD4+ cells were sorted by CD45RO/CCR7/CD25/CD127/CD95/CD27. This clone came up a few times. Its antigen is unidentified. Every bit of the isolated RNA underwent reverse transcription, so sequencing read expressed TCRB transcripts. Sequenced by immunoSEQ multiplex PCR; TCRdb stores in-frame clones only, minus some. The sample records approximately 100,000 clones, 25% to 35% being singletons.

Sample: central memory CD4+ T cells from blood. The chain carries TRBV28 and TRBJ1-2; D might be TRBD1 (5 bases). The clonotype comes from a woman under 30 with type 1 diabetes. CDR3 nucleotide sequence: TGTGCCAGCAGTTTGGGGCAGGGCATGTATGGCTACACCTTC. Translating it yields CASSLGQGMYGYTF.